Listed here are 6 T cell receptor beta chains from one sample, sequenced in a study of persistence of HIV-infected CD4 T cells. Sequencing used immunoSEQ version 4 in survey mode. Measured with immunoSEQ multiplex PCR; TCRdb has only the in-frame clones, and not every one. Among 35,000 to 40,000 clones, more than 70% were seen once, and the ten largest hold approximately 1.6%. Stimulation used 9 to 10 ug/mL lysate from CMV-infected fibroblasts. CD40L-negative CD69-negative CD45RO-high memory CD4+ T cells were sorted as populations depleted of antigen-responding cells. The antigens these receptors bind are not known. The sequencing here drew on CD4+ T cells sorted from PBMCs after approximately 19-hour stimulation, taken from a patient who received antiretroviral therapy. The receptors were gathered from an adult man with HIV who was CMV-seropositive.

The V and J genes are TRBV3-1 (or the pseudogene TRBV3-2) and TRBJ2-7; perhaps D is TRBD1 or TRBD2 (5 bases each). CDR3 length equals 14 residues. Trimming pared 4 bases from V and 3 bases from J, leaving 13 bases between. Germline V gene sequence: CDR1 LGHDT, CDR2 YNNKEL (reference sequence). CDR3 residues: CASSRLGEDYEQYF. CDR3 bases: TGTGCCAGCAGCCGGCTGGGGGAAGACTACGAGCAGTACTTC.

The chain has TRBV12-5 and TRBJ1-5; the D gene is possibly TRBD1 (5 bases). V was shortened by 7 bases and J by 6 bases, with 13 bases between the two germline ends. Germline values: CDR1 LGHNT, CDR2 FRNRAP. The CDR3 loop spans 13 amino acids. CDR3 DNA: TGTGCTAGTGCCCTAGGGGAAGTTCAGCCCCAGCATTTT. This gives the protein CASALGEVQPQHF.

This chain links TRBV18 with TRBJ1-2, with TRBD1 identical over 7 bases. Unmatched junction bases numbered 9, after V lost 4 bases and J lost 4 bases. Germline V gene lookup returns CDR1 KGHSH and CDR2 LQKENI. The CDR3 has 15 amino acids. The CDR3 bases are TGTGCCAGCTCACAAGGGGACAGCCTTGGCTATGGCTACACCTTC. Translation gives CASSQGDSLGYGYTF.

V usage is TRBV18 and J usage is TRBJ2-3; D is perhaps TRBD1 (5 bases). Germline CDR1 is KGHSH and CDR2 is LQKENI. The V end was cut by 2 bases, the J end by 9 bases, with 18 bases between. This CDR3 is 15 amino acids long. The CDR3 sequence: CASSPSYVGDDTQYF. DNA of the CDR3: TGTGCCAGCTCACCAAGCTACGTAGGGGATGACACGCAGTATTTT.

This chain links TRBV18 with TRBJ1-2; D call uncertain. V was trimmed by 0 bases and J by 2 bases, leaving 7 bases between them. CDR1 is KGHSH and CDR2 is LQKENI in the germline V gene. The CDR3 is 14 amino acids. CDR3 bases: TGTGCCAGCTCACCACCTGAAAGGAACTATGGCTACACCTTC. Protein: CASSPPERNYGYTF.

The rearrangement links TRBV2 to TRBJ2-1; unclear D gene. V lost 8 bases and J lost 6, with 14 bases in between. The CDR3 length is 13 residues. From germline, CDR1 is SNHLY and CDR2 FYNNEI. CDR3 loop: CASSSNHGNEQFF. In DNA, the CDR3 is TGTGCCAGCTCCAGTAATCATGGCAATGAGCAGTTCTTC.